These 5 T cell receptor beta chains were sequenced from one sample in a study of blood T cells in healthy people across ages. It was with a sample-barcoded 5' primer and a J-beta primer mix that a second PCR of roughly 7 to 12 cycles was run. TCRdb re-derived calls from the 5' RACE reads in MiXCR, one entry per CDR3 protein. This table has more than 750,000 distinct CDR3 sequences, roughly 28% appearing once. These data also featured in a second study, about T cells of mothers and their children.

Sequences were obtained from blood. These receptors came from a woman aged 40-49 years in good health.

This clonotype was seen more than once but under ten times. The chain has TRBV5-1 and TRBJ2-3, with D possibly TRBD1 on 6 matching bases. Trimming stripped 3 bases from V and 4 bases from J, with 15 bases between. CDR3 length: 15 amino acids. Germline CDR1 SGHRS, CDR2 YFSETQ. The chain's CDR3 is CASSSDRFRADTQYF. CDR3 in DNA: TGCGCCAGCAGCTCGGACAGATTCAGAGCAGATACGCAGTATTTT.

The J gene is TRBJ2-3, the V gene TRBV27; D gene ambiguous. Trimming pared 9 bases from V and 5 bases from J, leaving 15 bases between. CDR1 is MNHEY and CDR2 is SMNVEV in the germline V gene (reference sequence). This CDR3 is 13 amino acids long. The CDR3 loop is CASRSLLVDTQYF. The CDR3 nucleotides are TGTGCCAGTCGTAGCTTGCTGGTAGATACGCAGTATTTT.

This clonotype was found many times. This chain joins TRBV20-1 and TRBJ2-7; possibly TRBD1 for D (6 bases). The CDR3 has 13 amino acids. In germline, CDR1 is DFQATT, CDR2 SNEGSKA (reference sequence). V lost 6 bases and J 0 bases, leaving 12 bases between the germline ends. Here the CDR3 reads CSAPDRSSYEQYF. The CDR3 region has the DNA TGCAGTGCCCCGGACAGAAGCTCCTACGAGCAGTACTTC.

This clonotype was seen more than once but under ten times. The genes are TRBV7-6 and TRBJ2-6; no definite D call. Per germline, CDR1 SGHVS and CDR2 FNYEAQ. V gave up 1 base and J gave up 9 bases, with 10 bases separating them. The CDR3 length is 14 residues. The CDR3 protein is CASSLEGFDNVLTF. CDR3 nucleotide sequence: TGTGCCAGCAGCTTAGAAGGGTTTGACAACGTCCTGACTTTC.

This clonotype was seen only a few times. The chain recombines TRBV5-1 with TRBJ2-7; D is possibly TRBD1 or TRBD2 (5 bases each). Trimming removed 4 bases from V and 3 bases from J, with 17 bases in between. This CDR3 contains 15 residues. The germline V gene encodes CDR1 SGHRS and CDR2 YFSETQ. The CDR3 region has the DNA TGCGCCAGCAGCACCGGACATCTGGGGGTCTACGAGCAGTACTTC. Its protein product is CASSTGHLGVYEQYF.